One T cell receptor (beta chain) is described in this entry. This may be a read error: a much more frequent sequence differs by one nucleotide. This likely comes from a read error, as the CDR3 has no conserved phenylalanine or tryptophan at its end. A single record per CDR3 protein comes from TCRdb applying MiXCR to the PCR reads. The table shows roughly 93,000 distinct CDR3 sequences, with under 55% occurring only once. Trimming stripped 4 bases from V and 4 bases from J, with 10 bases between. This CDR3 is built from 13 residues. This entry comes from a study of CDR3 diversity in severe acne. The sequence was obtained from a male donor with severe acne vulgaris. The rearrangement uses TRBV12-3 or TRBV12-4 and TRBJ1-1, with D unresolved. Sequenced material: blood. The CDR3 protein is CASSSAGSTEAFL. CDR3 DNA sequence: TGTGCCAGCAGTTCGGCGGGGAGCACTGAAGCTTTCCTT.